The T cell receptor beta chain described here comes from a study of blood T cell repertoires in COVID-19. Study summary: The United States, Italy and Spain provided the acute and convalescent COVID-19 samples. T cells, B-cell-depleted T cells, or PBMCs provided the cDNA or gDNA that served as material.

In Seattle, patients joined the study during active infection and were tracked longitudinally. This clone was seen only once. Under the authors' procedure: How many nucleated cells were present was estimated from reference gene primer amplification. This table comes from immunoSEQ multiplex PCR, and its TCRdb copy is limited to in-frame clones, with some not included. V, J and clone size were drawn from that table, and D and trimming were deduced from the DNA. The sample yields hundreds of thousands of clones, about nine tenths seen once. Germline-derived CDR1 and CDR2 are SGHDT and YYEEEE. The CDR3 is 13 residues long. Trimming took off 2 bases at V and 6 bases at J, with 11 bases between the two ends.

The sequence came from a woman in her 70s with COVID-19, enrolled during active disease. The chain combines TRBV5-6 with TRBJ1-2; TRBD1 is a possible D gene (6 bases). Sequenced sample: peripheral blood. CDR3 nucleotide sequence: TGTGCCAGCAGCTTCAACAGGGTGGATGGCTACACCTTC. This codes for CASSFNRVDGYTF. The whole variable domain, filled in from reference TRBV5-6 and TRBJ1-2, reads DAGVTQSPTHLIKTRGQQVTLRCSPKSGHDTVSWYQQALGQGPQFIFQYYEEEERQRGNFPDRFSGHQFPNYSSELNVNALLLGDSALYLCASSFNRVDGYTFGSGTRLTVV.